What follows describes a single TCR beta chain. What it binds is unknown. Priming with a constant-region primer yielded TCR beta cDNA from about 450 ng total RNA. Amplification in three nested multiplex PCR rounds with slightly modified ARM-PCR gave rise to TCR beta libraries. Investigators reported that the first two PCR rounds, at 10 to 11 cycles each, used TRBV1-TRBV30 forward primers with a C-beta reverse primer. One entry per CDR3 protein, called by TCRdb with MiXCR from the multiplex PCR reads. The sample lists around 54,000 distinct CDR3 sequences, 60% to 75% seen once, with 25% in the top ten. From germline, CDR1 is SGHAT and CDR2 FQNNGV. Trimming cost V 10 bases and J 10 bases; bases outside gene matches: 17. The CDR3 is made up of 15 amino acids. DNA and RNA were both co-extracted from around 20-30 mg of bulk tissue that had not been sorted. This entry belongs to a study of tumor-infiltrating lymphocytes in primary liver carcinoma. About the study: Each of the growths was stage T1-T3 N0M0, extending about 4.2 to 11 cm across. Productive TCRbeta read yields ran from roughly 3.65 to 7.13 million per sample and were similar between tissues. Study findings and constraints: Only about 7-24% of top clones occurred in every one of the five tumor regions. The study found tumor-adjacent and tumor-blood pairs overlapped less than tumor region pairs.

The chain employs TRBV11-2 and TRBJ2-5; 11 positions agree with TRBD2. The source material was liver tumor tissue from sampling region 2. Subset indicated: tumor region T2, inferior pole. This TCR derives from a man in his forties with primary liver carcinoma and hepatitis B virus infection. This chain's CDR3 is CANSLGLAGERDQYF. CDR3 nucleotides: TGTGCCAATAGCTTAGGACTAGCGGGCGAGAGAGACCAGTACTTC.